This is a list of T cell receptor beta chains from one sample in a study of PD-1 blockade in mismatch repair-deficient tumors. Produced via immunoSEQ multiplex PCR; TCRdb's table is partial and in-frame only. There are 80,000 to 130,000 clones in the sample; about four fifths occur only once, and around 6.9% lies in the top ten. The sequencing used peripheral blood, collected 36 weeks after starting pembrolizumab. Receptor source: an adult with mismatch repair-deficient cancer. CDR3s include the opening cysteine and the closing phenylalanine or tryptophan. D genes are given only for firm matches. Size is omitted from some rows. Given values are once, few, many or a class for expanded clones.

CDR3 length	clone size	D gene	V gene	J gene	CDR3 DNA	CDR3 protein
13	once	.	TRBV11-3	TRBJ2-3	TGTGCCAGCAGCTTGGGACCCACGGATACGCAGTATTTT	CASSLGPTDTQYF
15	.	TRBD1	TRBV11-3	TRBJ2-7	TGTGCCAGCAGCCCAAGACAGGGCTCTGGGAGCGAGCAGTACTTC	CASSPRQGSGSEQYF
15	.	.	TRBV19	TRBJ1-3	TGTGCCAGTAGTGGGTACGGAGACTCTGGAAACACCATATATTTT	CASSGYGDSGNTIYF
15	.	TRBD1	TRBV2	TRBJ1-4	TGTGCCAGCAGTGAAATGGACAGGGTGAACGAAAAACTGTTTTTT	CASSEMDRVNEKLFF
19	.	TRBD1	TRBV28	TRBJ2-7	TGTGCCAGCAGTTTCCGTGGGACAGGCAGCGTAGCCTACTCCTACGAGCAGTACTTC	CASSFRGTGSVAYSYEQYF
15	.	.	TRBV5-1	TRBJ2-3	TGCGCCAGCAGCTTGGAAAGGGTTGGCACAGATACGCAGTATTTT	CASSLERVGTDTQYF
17	.	.	TRBV21-1	TRBJ1-2	TGTGCCAGCAGCAAACCCGGTATGGACAGAGTTAACTATGGCTACACCTTC	CASSKPGMDRVNYGYTF
16	.	.	TRBV9	TRBJ2-1	TGTGCCAGCAGCCCTCCTACAGGGACCTCCTACAATGAGCAGTTCTTC	CASSPPTGTSYNEQFF
13	.	.	TRBV29-1	TRBJ1-1	TGCAGCGTTGAAGGACGGGCAAACACTGAAGCTTTCTTT	CSVEGRANTEAFF
14	.	.	TRBV4-2	TRBJ1-4	TGTGCCAGCAGCCAAGAGGCAACTAATGAAAAACTGTTTTTT	CASSQEATNEKLFF
15	.	TRBD2	TRBV9	TRBJ2-3	TGTGCCAGCAGCGTAGGCGTCGGGGGGACAGATACGCAGTATTTT	CASSVGVGGTDTQYF
16	.	TRBD2	TRBV4-1	TRBJ2-1	TGCGCCAGCAGCCAAGCTGGACTAGCGACCTACAATGAGCAGTTCTTC	CASSQAGLATYNEQFF
14	.	TRBD1	TRBV5-1	TRBJ2-4	TGCGCCAGCAGGCTACAGGGGATCGAAAACATTCAGTACTTC	CASRLQGIENIQYF
11	few	.	TRBV5-1	TRBJ2-7	TGCGCCAGCAGTTTCAGTCTGGAGCAGTACTTC	CASSFSLEQYF
16	.	.	TRBV2	TRBJ1-5	TGTGCCAGCAGTGCTTCCCGGACAGTAAACAATCAGCCCCAGCATTTT	CASSASRTVNNQPQHF
15	.	.	TRBV9	TRBJ2-3	TGTGCCAGCAGCGCGGGCAGATCTATCACAGATACGCAGTATTTT	CASSAGRSITDTQYF
13	.	.	TRBV27	TRBJ1-5	TGTGCCAGCAGTTTAGCCTTACACGGGCCCCAGCATTTT	CASSLALHGPQHF
15	.	TRBD2	TRBV29-1	TRBJ2-1	TGCAGCGTTGCGGGGGCGGGGGGCGCGTTCGGAGAGCAGTTCTTC	CSVAGAGGAFGEQFF
18	.	.	TRBV7-9	TRBJ2-6	TGTGCCAGCAGCCCCCTGGGAGCGGGCCACTCTGGGGCCAACGTCCTGACTTTC	CASSPLGAGHSGANVLTF
15	.	.	TRBV7-3	TRBJ2-1	TGTGCCAGCAGCTTTGCTGCGGGACTCTACAATGAGCAGTTCTTC	CASSFAAGLYNEQFF
19	.	TRBD1	TRBV19	TRBJ2-3	TGTGCCAGTAGTCCGCACCGAATCAACAGGGGGAGAAGCACAGATACGCAGTATTTT	CASSPHRINRGRSTDTQYF
15	.	.	TRBV5-4	TRBJ2-5	TGTGCCAGCAGCTTGGTTTTGTCGGGTGTCGAGACCCAGTACTTC	CASSLVLSGVETQYF
14	.	.	TRBV5-1	TRBJ1-1	TGCGCCAGCAGCTGGGACGGAGGGAACACTGAAGCTTTCTTT	CASSWDGGNTEAFF
13	once	.	TRBV7-9	TRBJ2-7	TGTGCCAGCAGCTTTACTACCACCTACGAGCAGTACTTC	CASSFTTTYEQYF
13	.	.	TRBV11-1	TRBJ2-1	TGTGCCAGCAGCCTAGGCAGCGGCGGTGAGCAGTTCTTC	CASSLGSGGEQFF
13	.	.	TRBV6-1	TRBJ1-1	TGTGCCAGCAGTGGGACCCGTTATGCTGAAGCTTTCTTT	CASSGTRYAEAFF
13	.	.	TRBV7-2	TRBJ2-7	TGTGCCAGCAGCTTAGTTTGGTCCTACGAGCAGTACTTC	CASSLVWSYEQYF
12	.	.	TRBV12-5	TRBJ1-5	TGTGCTAGTGCGGAAGGCAATCAGCCCCAGCATTTT	CASAEGNQPQHF
13	.	.	TRBV2	TRBJ2-5	TGTGCCAGCAGTAGGGGTGGGTTGGAGACCCAGTACTTC	CASSRGGLETQYF
13	.	.	TRBV10-3	TRBJ2-5	TGTGCCATCAGTGACCCCAGAGAAGAGACCCAGTACTTC	CAISDPREETQYF
14	.	.	TRBV6-5	TRBJ2-7	TGTGCCAGCAGTTACTCACCAGTTTCCTACGAGCAGTACTTC	CASSYSPVSYEQYF
16	.	.	TRBV6-4	TRBJ2-1	TGTGCCAGCAGTGACGGGACTGTCAACTCCTACAATGAGCAGTTCTTC	CASSDGTVNSYNEQFF
15	.	TRBD2	TRBV7-9	TRBJ2-1	TGTGCCAGCAGCCCAATAGCGGGAGGGTACAATGAGCAGTTCTTC	CASSPIAGGYNEQFF
14	.	TRBD1	TRBV29-1	TRBJ2-7	TGCAGCGTTGACCCTCGGGGACAGGGCAACGAGCAGTACTTC	CSVDPRGQGNEQYF
14	.	.	TRBV6-5	TRBJ2-7	TGTGCCAGCACCCCGCCGGGGACCCGCTACGAGCAGTACTTC	CASTPPGTRYEQYF
15	.	.	TRBV6-1	TRBJ2-2	TGTGCCAGCAGTGAACGGACAGTGAACACCGGGGAGCTGTTTTTT	CASSERTVNTGELFF
16	.	TRBD2	TRBV7-6	TRBJ2-1	TGTGCCAGCAGCGGAACCCTAAGCGGGACCCACAATGAGCAGTTCTTC	CASSGTLSGTHNEQFF
15	.	.	TRBV11-1	TRBJ1-2	TGTGCCAGCAGCTCCCGGCTAATAGCTAACTATGGCTACACCTTC	CASSSRLIANYGYTF
14	.	.	TRBV5-4	TRBJ2-3	TGTGCCAGCAGCGACCCGGCTAGCACAGATACGCAGTATTTT	CASSDPASTDTQYF
19	few	TRBD2	TRBV4-1	TRBJ2-2	TGCGCCAGCAGCCAAGAACCAGCGGGAGGGGGTAGGGGCACCGGGGAGCTGTTTTTT	CASSQEPAGGGRGTGELFF
15	.	TRBD1	TRBV28	TRBJ1-1	TGTGCCAGCACCCTTACTAGGGGAACAGGGGCTGAAGCTTTCTTT	CASTLTRGTGAEAFF
18	.	TRBD1	TRBV4-1	TRBJ2-2	TGCGCCAGCAGCCACCAACTCCGACAGGGGGCGACAACCGGGGAGCTGTTTTTT	CASSHQLRQGATTGELFF
14	.	TRBD1	TRBV2	TRBJ1-1	TGTGCCAGCAGCGAGGGGGCTTGGAACACTGAAGCTTTCTTT	CASSEGAWNTEAFF
10	few	.	TRBV5-8	TRBJ2-7	TGTGCCAGCGCCTCGAGGGTGCAGTACTTC	CASASRVQYF
13	.	.	TRBV6-4	TRBJ2-2	TGTGCCAGCAGCGTCACGGGCACCGGGGAGCTGTTTTTT	CASSVTGTGELFF
14	.	TRBD2	TRBV2	TRBJ2-7	TGTGCCAGCGTGCCGGGACTAGCGGGCTACGAGCAGTACTTC	CASVPGLAGYEQYF
14	.	TRBD1	TRBV27	TRBJ2-3	TGTGCCACCAAAGTACAGGGGGCCGCAGATACGCAGTATTTT	CATKVQGAADTQYF